The 9 T cell receptor beta chains below were found in one sample sequenced in a study of T cell responses to AZD1222 COVID-19 vaccine. Data came from immunoSEQ multiplex PCR; TCRdb stores just in-frame clones and leaves some out. The sample shows about 100,000 clones, 80% to 90% of them seen only once. The material was peripheral blood, obtained 28 days after the second AZD1222 dose. The receptors were sampled from an adult who received the AZD1222 COVID-19 vaccine.

This clone was counted between two and nine times. The chain links TRBV5-1 to TRBJ2-7; D ambiguous. Deletions cut 4 bases from V and 3 bases from J, with 20 bases between. This CDR3 spans 16 amino acids. Germline V gives CDR1 SGHRS, CDR2 YFSETQ. The CDR3 coding sequence is TGCGCCAGCAGCCTTAACTCCTGGGGAAACCTCTACGAGCAGTACTTC. The encoded protein is CASSLNSWGNLYEQYF.

This clone appeared once. This chain connects TRBV15 to TRBJ1-1, with D perhaps matching TRBD1 (5 bases). V lost 0 bases and J 1 base, leaving 9 bases between the germline ends. The CDR3 consists of 15 residues. Germline V gene lookup returns CDR1 LNHNV and CDR2 YYDKDF (reference sequence). The CDR3 nucleotides read TGTGCCACCAGCAGAGATGGACATCCGAACACTGAAGCTTTCTTT. Translating it yields CATSRDGHPNTEAFF.

The J gene is TRBJ2-3, the V gene TRBV5-6; D not resolved. The CDR3 has 13 residues. Germline V lookup: CDR1 SGHDT, CDR2 YYEEEE. Trimming cost V 6 bases and J 1 base, with 9 bases left between them. CDR3 nucleotide sequence: TGTGCCAGCAAGATTTACGGCACAGATACGCAGTATTTT. Translating gives CASKIYGTDTQYF.

This clone was detected only a few times. V usage is TRBV24-1 and J usage is TRBJ2-1; the D gene is possibly TRBD1 (6 bases). The CDR3 sequence is 11 residues long. The V end lost 9 bases, the J end lost 9 bases, and 11 bases lay between the germline ends. Germline V gene sequence: CDR1 KGHDR, CDR2 SFDVKD. CDR3 in amino acids: CATQQGGEQFF. The CDR3 bases are TGTGCCACCCAACAGGGCGGTGAGCAGTTCTTC.

This sequence joins TRBV3-1 (or the pseudogene TRBV3-2) and TRBJ2-2; D might be TRBD1 (5 bases). Trimming removed 2 bases at V and 5 bases at J, with 6 bases between. The CDR3 sequence is 13 residues long. CDR1 is LGHDT and CDR2 is YNNKEL in the germline V gene (reference sequence). The CDR3 is CASSQRTTGELFF. The CDR3 nucleotides are TGTGCCAGCAGCCAACGGACAACCGGGGAGCTGTTTTTT.

The chain combines TRBV11-2 with TRBJ1-4; 9 bases align to TRBD1. Germline V gene data show CDR1 as SGHAT and CDR2 as FQNNGV. Trimming at V came to 5 bases and at J to 8 bases, leaving 6 bases not matched to a gene. This CDR3 contains 14 residues. CDR3 nucleotide sequence: TGTGCCAGCAGCCTGGGGACAGGGCTCGAAAAACTGTTTTTT. Its translation: CASSLGTGLEKLFF. Full variable domain (rest looked up from reference TRBV11-2 and TRBJ1-4): EAGVAQSPRYKIIEKRQSVAFWCNPISGHATLYWYQQILGQGPKLLIQFQNNGVVDDSQLPKDRFSAERLKGVDSTLKIQPAKLEDSAVYLCASSLGTGLEKLFFGSGTQLSVL.

J is TRBJ1-1 and V is TRBV5-5; D unresolved. V shed 2 bases and J shed 0 bases, with 11 bases lying between them. Germline values: CDR1 SGHKS, CDR2 YYEKEE (reference sequence). The CDR3 is 15 residues long. The CDR3 nucleotides read TGTGCCAGCAGCTTCCGACTCTCTATGAACACTGAAGCTTTCTTT. Amino acid sequence: CASSFRLSMNTEAFF.

The chain employs TRBV6-5 and TRBJ1-6; 7 nucleotides agree with TRBD1. The CDR3 is 15 residues long. The germline V gene encodes CDR1 MNHEY and CDR2 SVGAGI. V lost 5 bases and J lost 7; bases outside the gene matches: 8. The CDR3 loop reads CASSRPGQSNSPLHF. As DNA, the CDR3 is TGTGCCAGCAGTCGGCCGGGACAGAGCAATTCACCCCTCCACTTT.

The rearrangement uses TRBV6-6 and TRBJ2-7; 9 bases align to TRBD2. V shed 1 base, J shed 3 bases, and the junction held 4 bases outside the gene matches. This CDR3 has 15 residues. The germline V gene encodes CDR1 MNHNY and CDR2 SVGAGI (reference sequence). The CDR3 reads CASSYLAGAVYEQYF. CDR3 in DNA: TGTGCCAGCAGTTACTTAGCGGGAGCTGTCTACGAGCAGTACTTC.